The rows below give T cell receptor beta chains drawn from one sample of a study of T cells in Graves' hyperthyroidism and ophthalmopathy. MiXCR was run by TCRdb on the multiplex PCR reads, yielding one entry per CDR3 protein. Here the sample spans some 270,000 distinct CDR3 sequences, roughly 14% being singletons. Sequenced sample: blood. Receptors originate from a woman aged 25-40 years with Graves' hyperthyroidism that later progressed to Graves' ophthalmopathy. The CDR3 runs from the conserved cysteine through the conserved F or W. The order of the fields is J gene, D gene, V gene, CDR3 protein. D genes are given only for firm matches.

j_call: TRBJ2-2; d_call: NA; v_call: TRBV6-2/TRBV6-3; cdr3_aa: CASNRGANTGELFF
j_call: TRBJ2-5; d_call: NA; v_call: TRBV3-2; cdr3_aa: CASSQPGGETQYF
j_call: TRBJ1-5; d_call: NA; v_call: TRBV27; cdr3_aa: CASSFRQGGQPQHF
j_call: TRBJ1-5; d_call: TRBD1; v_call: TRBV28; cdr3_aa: CASSPRGRNQPQHF
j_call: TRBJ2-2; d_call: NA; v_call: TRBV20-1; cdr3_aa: CSARDLGPRDTGELFF
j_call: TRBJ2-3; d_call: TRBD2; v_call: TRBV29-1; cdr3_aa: CSVEFPSGRAPPDTQYF
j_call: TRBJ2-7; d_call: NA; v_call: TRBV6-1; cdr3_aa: CASSASGAWGNEQYF
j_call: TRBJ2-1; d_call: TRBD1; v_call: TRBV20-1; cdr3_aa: CSARRQGRDEQFF
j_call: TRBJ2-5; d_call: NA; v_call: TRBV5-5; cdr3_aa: CASSLAPSMSETQYF
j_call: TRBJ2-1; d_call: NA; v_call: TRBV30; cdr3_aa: CAWKSSFWNEQFF
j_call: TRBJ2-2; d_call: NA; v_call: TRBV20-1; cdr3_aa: CSARVPGGAGTGELFF
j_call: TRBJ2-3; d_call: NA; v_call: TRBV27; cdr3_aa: CASGAFGPDTQYF
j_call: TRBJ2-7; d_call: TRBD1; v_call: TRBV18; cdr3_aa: CASSLHGDSSYEQYF
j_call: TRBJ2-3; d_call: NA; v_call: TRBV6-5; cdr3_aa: CASSYGSDTQYF
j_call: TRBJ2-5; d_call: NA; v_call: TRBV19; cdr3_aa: CASSTGRLQETQYF
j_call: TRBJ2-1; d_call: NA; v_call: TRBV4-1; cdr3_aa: CASSPGRRLSGEQFF
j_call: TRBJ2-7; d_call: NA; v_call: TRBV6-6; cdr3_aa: CASSYSDEQYF
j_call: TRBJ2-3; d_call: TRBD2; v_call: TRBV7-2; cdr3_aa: CASSISGRSTDAQYF
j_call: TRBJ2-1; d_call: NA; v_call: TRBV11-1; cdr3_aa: CASSKGTNSYNEQFF
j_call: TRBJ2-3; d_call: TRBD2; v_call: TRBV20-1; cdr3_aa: CSARRPSGRGAGTDTQYF
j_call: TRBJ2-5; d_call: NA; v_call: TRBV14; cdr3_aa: CASSQDTTAYLQETQYF
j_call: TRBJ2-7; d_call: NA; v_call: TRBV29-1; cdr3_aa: CSVIQATSSYEQYF
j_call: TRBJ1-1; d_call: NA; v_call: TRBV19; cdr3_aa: CASSTAWENTEAFF
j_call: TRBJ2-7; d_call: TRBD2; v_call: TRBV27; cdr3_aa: CASRTSWDYEQYF
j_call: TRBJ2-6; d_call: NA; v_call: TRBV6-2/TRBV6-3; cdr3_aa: CASSWVGSGANVLTF
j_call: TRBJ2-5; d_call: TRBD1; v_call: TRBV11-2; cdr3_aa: CASSLWTGLGETQYF
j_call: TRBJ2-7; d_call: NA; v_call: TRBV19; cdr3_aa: CASSKKGVEQYF
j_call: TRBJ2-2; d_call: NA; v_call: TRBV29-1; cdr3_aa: CSGIGSGELVF
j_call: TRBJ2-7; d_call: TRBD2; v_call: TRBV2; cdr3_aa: CASSTGTSWHPSYEQYF
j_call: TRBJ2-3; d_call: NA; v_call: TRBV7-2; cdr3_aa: CASSSPGVTQYF
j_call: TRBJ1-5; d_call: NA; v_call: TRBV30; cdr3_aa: CAWSGAGQPQHF
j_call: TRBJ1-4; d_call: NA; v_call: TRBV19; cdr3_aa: CASRRTVLATNEKLFF
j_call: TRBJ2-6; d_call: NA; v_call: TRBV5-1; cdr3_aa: CATTPLPGANVLTF
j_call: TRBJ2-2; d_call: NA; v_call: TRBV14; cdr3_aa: CASRDLTGELFF
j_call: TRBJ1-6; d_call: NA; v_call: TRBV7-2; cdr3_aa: CASSGRIVDHSSPLHF
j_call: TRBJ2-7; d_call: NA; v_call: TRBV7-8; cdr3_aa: CASTPRGATTYEQYF
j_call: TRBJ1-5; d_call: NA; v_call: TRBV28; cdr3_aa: CATRVPGSQPQHF
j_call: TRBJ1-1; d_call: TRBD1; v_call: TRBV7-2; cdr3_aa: CASSLTGQTEAFF
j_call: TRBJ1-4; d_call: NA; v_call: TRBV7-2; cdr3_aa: CASSLASGGEEKLFF
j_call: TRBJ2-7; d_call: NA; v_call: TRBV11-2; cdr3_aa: CASSPRPSYEQYF
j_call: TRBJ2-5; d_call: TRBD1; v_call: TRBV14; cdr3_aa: CASSRLDRGVETQYF
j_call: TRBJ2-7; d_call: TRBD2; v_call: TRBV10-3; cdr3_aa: CAISALAGGLEQYF
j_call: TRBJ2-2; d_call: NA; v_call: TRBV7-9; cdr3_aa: CANQDSNTGELFF
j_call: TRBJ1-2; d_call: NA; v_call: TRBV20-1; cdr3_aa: CSARDLGVGVYGYTF
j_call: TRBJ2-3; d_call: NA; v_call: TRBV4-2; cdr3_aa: CASSQDKTGLPDTQYF
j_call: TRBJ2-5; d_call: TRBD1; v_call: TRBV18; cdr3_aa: CASSPRAGGEETQYF
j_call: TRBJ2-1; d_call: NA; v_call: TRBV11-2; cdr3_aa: CASSLERSGGHEQFF
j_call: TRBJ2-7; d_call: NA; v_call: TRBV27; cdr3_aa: CASSFIPVGNEQYF